Listed below are T cell receptor beta chains from one sample, sequenced in a study of radiotherapy plus CTLA-4 blockade in lung cancer. The repertoire was sequenced with immunoSEQ multiplex PCR; TCRdb's copy has only in-frame clones and lacks some. The table has over 11,000 clones, over 75% seen once; the top ten hold 13% to 15%. The source material was peripheral blood, sampled from a patient treated with radiotherapy plus ipilimumab. These receptors all stem from a human donor with non-small cell lung cancer that progressed on radiotherapy plus ipilimumab. Some clones in this sample may be carry-over from other donors' samples. Both conserved end residues are part of each CDR3. The D gene is left open where the match is weak. Not every row has a clone size; where given, it reads once, few, many or a size class.

TRBV27	-	-	TRBJ2-1	TGTGCCAGCAGTTTGCTAGCGCCTAAATACAATGAGCAGTTCTTC	CASSLLAPKYNEQFF
TRBV11-1	-	-	TRBJ2-7	TGTGCCAGCAGCCCAAGGACAGTTTTCAACGAGCAGTACTTC	CASSPRTVFNEQYF
TRBV6-5	TRBD1	-	TRBJ1-6	TGTGCCAGCAGTCGACAGGGGAGCGATTCACCCCTCCACTTT	CASSRQGSDSPLHF
TRBV9	TRBD2	-	TRBJ2-1	TGTGCCAGCAGCGTAGATCGGGGACTAGCGGTTCGGGAGCAGTTCTTC	CASSVDRGLAVREQFF
TRBV5-6	-	-	TRBJ1-3	TGTGCCAGCAGCTTAGTCGGAGGTGCTGGAAACACCATATATTTT	CASSLVGGAGNTIYF
TRBV11-3	TRBD2	once	TRBJ2-1	TGTGCCAGCAGCTTAGGGGGGAGTCTAGCGGGAGGCAATGAGCAGTTCTTC	CASSLGGSLAGGNEQFF
TRBV5-1	-	-	TRBJ2-3	TGCGCCAGCAGCGTCCGGGACTCCGATTATACGCAGTATTTT	CASSVRDSDYTQYF
TRBV7-9	-	-	TRBJ2-5	TGTGCCAGCAGCTTGGGGTTGGGGGGAGAGACCCAAGAGACCCAGTACTTC	CASSLGLGGETQETQYF
TRBV5-1	TRBD2	once	TRBJ2-7	TGCGCCAGCTCCCTAGCGGGGGGTACCTACGAGCAGTACTTC	CASSLAGGTYEQYF
TRBV29-1	TRBD1	-	TRBJ1-2	TGCAGCGTTGCGGGACAGGGGCTGGGGGGCTACACCTTC	CSVAGQGLGGYTF
TRBV2	TRBD2	-	TRBJ2-1	TGTGCCAGCAGTCTACTAGCGGGAGCACACTACAATGAGCAGTTCTTC	CASSLLAGAHYNEQFF
TRBV30	TRBD1	once	TRBJ2-6	TGTGCCTGGAGTGGAATTACAGGGGCTGGGGCCAACGTCCTGACTTTC	CAWSGITGAGANVLTF
TRBV7-8	TRBD2	-	TRBJ2-5	TGTGCCAGCAGCTTATTCGGGGGGGCGGTCGAGACCCAGTACTTC	CASSLFGGAVETQYF
TRBV6-6	-	-	TRBJ2-6	TGTGCCAGCAGCCATGTTCCTGGGGCCAACGTCCTGACTTTC	CASSHVPGANVLTF
TRBV18	TRBD2	-	TRBJ2-1	TGTGCCAGCTCACCAGGACTAGCGGGGGCATACAATGAGCAGTTCTTC	CASSPGLAGAYNEQFF
TRBV2	TRBD2	-	TRBJ2-5	TGTGCCAGCAGGGGCTCAAGCGGGAGTTGGGAGACCCAGTACTTC	CASRGSSGSWETQYF
TRBV2	-	-	TRBJ2-7	TGTGCCAGCAGTGACAGGGTCTACGAGCAGTACTTC	CASSDRVYEQYF
TRBV5-1	-	once	TRBJ2-1	TGCGCCAGCAGCTCAAGCGATGAGCAGTTCTTC	CASSSSDEQFF
TRBV9	TRBD2	-	TRBJ2-1	TGTGCCAGCAGCCCCCCCTCCGGGACTAGCGAAGGTGAGCAGTTCTTC	CASSPPSGTSEGEQFF
TRBV7-2	TRBD2	-	TRBJ2-2	TGTGCCAGCAGCGCGGGACTAGCGGGGACCGGGGAGCTGTTTTTT	CASSAGLAGTGELFF
TRBV27	-	-	TRBJ2-1	TGTGCCAGCAGTTTAGGTGGGAGAGGCGTAGAGTTCTTC	CASSLGGRGVEFF
TRBV7-8	-	-	TRBJ2-5	TGTGCCAGCAGCTCGACCCCAGGGGTATGGGAGACCCAGTACTTC	CASSSTPGVWETQYF
TRBV2	-	-	TRBJ2-3	TGTGCCAGCAGTGTGGAGTTCACAGATACGCAGTATTTT	CASSVEFTDTQYF
TRBV5-1	-	once	TRBJ2-2	TGCGCCAGCAGCCCTGGCACTACGAACACCGGGGAGCTGTTTTTT	CASSPGTTNTGELFF
TRBV9	-	-	TRBJ2-2	TGTGCCAGCAGCGTATATCGGAACACCGGGGAGCTGTTTTTT	CASSVYRNTGELFF
TRBV27	-	-	TRBJ2-2	TGTGCCAGCAGGCTTATGGGGGCGGGACAGCTAAACACCGGGGAGCTGTTTTTT	CASRLMGAGQLNTGELFF
TRBV7-3	TRBD1	-	TRBJ1-2	TGTGCCAGCAGCCCACCGGGACAGGGGGAGTCCTACACCTTC	CASSPPGQGESYTF
TRBV5-6	-	once	TRBJ1-2	TGTGCCAGCAGCCGCGCGATTCTGGGCTACACCTTC	CASSRAILGYTF
TRBV2	TRBD1	once	TRBJ2-3	TGTGCCAGCAGCGTACGGGACAGGGGCGCGGATACGCAGTATTTT	CASSVRDRGADTQYF
TRBV10-3	TRBD1	-	TRBJ2-7	TGTGCCATCAGCTTAGGACAGGCGAAGGCTACCGAGCAGTACTTC	CAISLGQAKATEQYF
TRBV27	-	-	TRBJ1-1	TGTGCCAGCAGTTATAACGTCTGGGGCAGTGAAGCTTTCTTT	CASSYNVWGSEAFF
TRBV6-4	TRBD2	-	TRBJ2-1	TGTGCCAGCAGTGACTGGGCGGGGGTAAATGAGCAGTTCTTC	CASSDWAGVNEQFF
TRBV29-1	-	-	TRBJ2-7	TGCAGCGTATCAACAGGGAACCCCTACGAGCAGTACTTC	CSVSTGNPYEQYF
TRBV19	TRBD1	few	TRBJ1-5	TGTGCCAGTAGTAGGGGACTTCGGGACAGGGGGCGTCAGCCCCAGCATTTT	CASSRGLRDRGRQPQHF
TRBV28	-	-	TRBJ1-4	TGTGCCAGCACAGGGATCGGGGAAAAACTGTTTTTT	CASTGIGEKLFF
TRBV2	-	-	TRBJ2-7	TGTGCCAGCAGTGTGGTACAGGGCAAAACCTACGAGCAGTACTTC	CASSVVQGKTYEQYF
TRBV5-6	TRBD2	-	TRBJ2-3	TGTGCCAGCAGCTTACTAGCGGGGGGGGATAGGTATTTT	CASSLLAGGDRYF
TRBV6-6	TRBD1	-	TRBJ1-1	TGTGCCAGCAGTTACTTTCTTACAGGGGAGAACACTGAAGCTTTCTTT	CASSYFLTGENTEAFF
TRBV7-2	TRBD1	-	TRBJ1-5	TGTGCCAGCAGCTTACTCACAGGGGGAGTGCAGCCCCAGCATTTT	CASSLLTGGVQPQHF
TRBV14	-	-	TRBJ2-2	TGTGCCAGCAGCCAAGAGGGGGCTTGGACCGGGGAGCTGTTTTTT	CASSQEGAWTGELFF
TRBV7-9	TRBD2	-	TRBJ2-2	TGTGCCAGCAGTTCTAAACCCGTCATGGAGCGGGGGACCGGGGAGCTGTTTTTT	CASSSKPVMERGTGELFF
TRBV6-6	-	-	TRBJ2-2	TGTGCCAGCACTTTACCCGGAGGGGAGAACACCGGGGAGCTGTTTTTT	CASTLPGGENTGELFF
TRBV28	-	-	TRBJ2-2	TGTGCCAGCAGTGACAGGCCGAACACCGGGGAGCTGTTTTTT	CASSDRPNTGELFF
TRBV11-2	TRBD2	-	TRBJ2-1	TGTGCCAGCAGCTTCTTGGGACTAGCGGGTCGCAATGAGCAGTTCTTC	CASSFLGLAGRNEQFF
TRBV19	-	-	TRBJ1-1	TGTGCCAGTAGTATACAACACAACACTGAAGCTTTCTTT	CASSIQHNTEAFF
TRBV9	TRBD2	-	TRBJ2-2	TGTGCCAGCAGCGTAGGAAGCGGGATCGAGACCGGGGAGCTGTTTTTT	CASSVGSGIETGELFF
TRBV6-6	-	-	TRBJ1-5	TGTGCCAGTTTTGACTCTGGTGTACCAAATCAGCCCCAGCATTTT	CASFDSGVPNQPQHF
TRBV2	-	-	TRBJ2-7	TGTGCCAGCAGTCCCTACAGTGAAAAGCAGTACTTC	CASSPYSEKQYF
TRBV11-3	-	-	TRBJ2-1	TGTGCCAGCAGCACCGAAGGACAGATACGGAATGAGCAGTTCTTC	CASSTEGQIRNEQFF
TRBV11-2	-	-	TRBJ1-2	TGTGCCAGCAGCTTAGATCCATGGCCCCGGGAGGATGGCTACACCTTC	CASSLDPWPREDGYTF
TRBV7-9	-	once	TRBJ1-2	TGTGCCAGCAGCTCATTACAGGTTTATGGCTACACCTTC	CASSSLQVYGYTF
TRBV11-3	-	-	TRBJ2-1	TGTGCCAGCAGCTTCGGTGGAGGAGACAATGAGCAGTTCTTC	CASSFGGGDNEQFF
TRBV5-1	TRBD1	-	TRBJ2-7	TGCGCCAGCAGCTTAACGGGACAGGGCTACGAGCAGTACTTC	CASSLTGQGYEQYF
TRBV4-1	-	-	TRBJ2-1	TGCGCCAGCAGCCAAGGTGCGGGCGTCTCCTACAATGAGCAGTTCTTC	CASSQGAGVSYNEQFF
TRBV7-2	TRBD1	few	TRBJ1-3	TGTGCCAGCAACAACAGGGGAATGGAAAACACCATATATTTT	CASNNRGMENTIYF
TRBV19	TRBD2	-	TRBJ2-6	TGTGCCTCTGGGGGGGGCTCTGGGGCCAACGTCCTGACTTTC	CASGGGSGANVLTF
TRBV4-1	TRBD2	-	TRBJ2-6	TGCGCCAGCAGCCAAGAATGGGTGGCAGGGAGGGCTGGGGCCAACGTCCTGACTTTC	CASSQEWVAGRAGANVLTF
TRBV7-9	TRBD1	-	TRBJ2-7	TGTGCCAGCAGCTTAGACAGGGGGCCCTACGAGCAGTACTTC	CASSLDRGPYEQYF
TRBV7-8	-	-	TRBJ2-2	TGTGCCAGCAGCCCTGGGCGGCTAGGACTACAGAACACCGGGGAGCTGTTTTTT	CASSPGRLGLQNTGELFF
TRBV19	-	-	TRBJ2-7	TGTGCCAGTAGTATAGTCGGAGGGGGCGACGAGCAGTACTTC	CASSIVGGGDEQYF